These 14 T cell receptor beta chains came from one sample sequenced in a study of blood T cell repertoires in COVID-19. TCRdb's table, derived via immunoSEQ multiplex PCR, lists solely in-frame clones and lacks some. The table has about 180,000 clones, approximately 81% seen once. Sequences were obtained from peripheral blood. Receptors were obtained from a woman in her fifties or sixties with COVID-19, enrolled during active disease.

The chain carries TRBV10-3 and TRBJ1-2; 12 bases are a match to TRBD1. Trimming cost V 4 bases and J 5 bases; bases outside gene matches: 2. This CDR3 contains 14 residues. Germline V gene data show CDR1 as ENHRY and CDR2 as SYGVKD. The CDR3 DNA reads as TGTGCCATCAGTGTGGGACAGGGGGCATATGGCTACACCTTC. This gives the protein CAISVGQGAYGYTF.

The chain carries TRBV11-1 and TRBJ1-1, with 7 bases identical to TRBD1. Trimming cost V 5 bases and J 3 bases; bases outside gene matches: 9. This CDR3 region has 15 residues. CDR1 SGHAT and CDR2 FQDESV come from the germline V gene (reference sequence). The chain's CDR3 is CASSPIQGWDTEAFF. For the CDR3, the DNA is TGTGCCAGCAGCCCGATACAGGGGTGGGACACTGAAGCTTTCTTT.

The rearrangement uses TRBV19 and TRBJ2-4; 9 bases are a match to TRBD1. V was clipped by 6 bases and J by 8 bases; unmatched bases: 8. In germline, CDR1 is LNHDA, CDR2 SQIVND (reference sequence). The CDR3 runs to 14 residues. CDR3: CASRRDREGDIQYF. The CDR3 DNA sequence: TGTGCCAGTAGGAGGGACAGGGAGGGAGACATTCAGTACTTC.

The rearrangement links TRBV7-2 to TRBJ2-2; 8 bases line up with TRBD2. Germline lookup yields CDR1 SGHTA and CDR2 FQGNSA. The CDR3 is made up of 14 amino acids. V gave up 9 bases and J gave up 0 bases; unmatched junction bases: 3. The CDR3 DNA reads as TGTGCCAGTTGGCGGGGGGCGAACACCGGGGAGCTGTTTTTT. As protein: CASWRGANTGELFF.

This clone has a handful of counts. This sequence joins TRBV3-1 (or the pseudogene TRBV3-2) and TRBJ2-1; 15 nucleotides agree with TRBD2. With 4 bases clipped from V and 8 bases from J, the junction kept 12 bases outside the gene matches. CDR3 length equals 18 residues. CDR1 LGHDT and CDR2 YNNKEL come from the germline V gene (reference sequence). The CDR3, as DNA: TGTGCCAGCAGCCTAAGGACTAGCGGGGGGGTCAGGGTGTATGAGCAGTTCTTC. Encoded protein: CASSLRTSGGVRVYEQFF.

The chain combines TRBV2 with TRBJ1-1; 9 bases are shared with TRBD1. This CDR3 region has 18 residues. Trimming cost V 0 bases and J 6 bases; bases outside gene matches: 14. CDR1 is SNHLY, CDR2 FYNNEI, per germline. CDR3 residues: CASSEALGRGQGVAEAFF. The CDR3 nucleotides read TGTGCCAGCAGTGAAGCACTCGGTCGGGGACAGGGAGTCGCTGAAGCTTTCTTT.

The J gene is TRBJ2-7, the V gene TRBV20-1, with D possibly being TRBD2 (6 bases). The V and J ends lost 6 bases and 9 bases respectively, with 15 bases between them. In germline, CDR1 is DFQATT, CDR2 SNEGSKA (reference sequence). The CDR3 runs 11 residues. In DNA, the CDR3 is TGCAGTGCCCGGGACTCCCGGGCGCAGTACTTC. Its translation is CSARDSRAQYF.

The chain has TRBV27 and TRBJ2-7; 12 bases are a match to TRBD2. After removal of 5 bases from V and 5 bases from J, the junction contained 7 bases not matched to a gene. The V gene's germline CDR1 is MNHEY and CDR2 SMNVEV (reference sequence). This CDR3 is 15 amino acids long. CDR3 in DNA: TGTGCCAGCAGTCCGCAACTAGCGGGGGGCCACGAGCAGTACTTC. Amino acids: CASSPQLAGGHEQYF.

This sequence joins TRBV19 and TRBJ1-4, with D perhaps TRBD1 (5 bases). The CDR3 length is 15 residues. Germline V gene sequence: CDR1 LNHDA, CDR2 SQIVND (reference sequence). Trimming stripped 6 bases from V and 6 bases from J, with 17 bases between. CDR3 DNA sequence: TGTGCCAGTAGCAACACGGCCAGGGTGGATGAAAAACTGTTTTTT. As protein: CASSNTARVDEKLFF.

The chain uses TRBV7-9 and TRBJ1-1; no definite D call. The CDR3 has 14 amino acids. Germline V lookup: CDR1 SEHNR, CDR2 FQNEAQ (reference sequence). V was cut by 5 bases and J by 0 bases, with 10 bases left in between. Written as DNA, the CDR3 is TGTGCCAGCAGCGCGATATTGGTGAACACTGAAGCTTTCTTT. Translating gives CASSAILVNTEAFF.

The CDR3 spells CASSPGQHTEAFF. The CDR3 coding sequence is TGTGCCAGCAGCCCGGGACAACACACTGAAGCTTTCTTT. This chain uses TRBV6-5 with TRBJ1-1; D perhaps matches TRBD1 (6 bases). The CDR3 covers 13 residues. V shed 6 bases and J shed 3 bases, with 11 bases lying between them. Germline assignment: CDR1 MNHEY and CDR2 SVGAGI.

The CDR3 loop is CATSDGQGRTGELFF. CDR3 nucleotides: TGTGCCACCAGTGACGGACAGGGGAGGACCGGGGAGCTGTTTTTT. The J gene is TRBJ2-2, the V gene TRBV24-1; 9 nucleotides agree with TRBD1. CDR1 is KGHDR, CDR2 SFDVKD, per germline. The CDR3 sequence is 15 residues long. V was clipped by 4 bases and J by 5 bases; unmatched bases: 4.

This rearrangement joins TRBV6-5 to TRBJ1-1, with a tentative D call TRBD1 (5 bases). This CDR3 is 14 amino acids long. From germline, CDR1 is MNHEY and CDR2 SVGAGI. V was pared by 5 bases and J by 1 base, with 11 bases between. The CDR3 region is CASSPTVTNTEAFF. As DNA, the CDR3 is TGTGCCAGCAGTCCGACAGTTACGAACACTGAAGCTTTCTTT.

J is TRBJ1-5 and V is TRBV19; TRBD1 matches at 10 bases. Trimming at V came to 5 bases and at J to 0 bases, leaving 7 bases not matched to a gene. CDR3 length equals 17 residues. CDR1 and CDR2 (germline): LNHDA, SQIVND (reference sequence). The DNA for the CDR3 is TGTGCCAGTAGTTTCGGGACAGGGGCGTATAGCAATCAGCCCCAGCATTTT. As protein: CASSFGTGAYSNQPQHF.